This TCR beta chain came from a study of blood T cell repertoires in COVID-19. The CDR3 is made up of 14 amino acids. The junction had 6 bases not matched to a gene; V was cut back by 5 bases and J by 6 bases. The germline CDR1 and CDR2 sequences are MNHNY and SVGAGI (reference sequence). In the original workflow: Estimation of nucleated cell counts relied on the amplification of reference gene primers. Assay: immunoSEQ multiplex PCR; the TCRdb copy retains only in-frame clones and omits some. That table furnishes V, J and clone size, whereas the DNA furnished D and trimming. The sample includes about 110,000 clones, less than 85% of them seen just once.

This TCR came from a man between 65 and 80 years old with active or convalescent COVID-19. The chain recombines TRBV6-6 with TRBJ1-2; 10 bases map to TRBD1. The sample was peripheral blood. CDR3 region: CASSTPDRGHGYTF. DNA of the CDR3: TGTGCCAGCAGTACCCCTGACAGGGGGCATGGCTACACCTTC.